This TCR beta chain derives from a study of T cell responses to AZD1222 COVID-19 vaccine. Study-level background: Second-dose intervals of approximately 4 or approximately 12 weeks were pooled.

The repertoire was sequenced with immunoSEQ multiplex PCR; TCRdb's copy has only in-frame clones and lacks some. The table lists approximately 160,000 clones, about 91% of them singletons. The sample holds a few counts of this clone. The CDR3 is made up of 14 amino acids. Trimming left V 4 bases short and J 4 bases short, with 10 bases between. CDR1 is MNHEY and CDR2 is SVGAGI in the germline V gene. The sample in question was peripheral blood, obtained on day 0 of AZD1222 vaccination. The receptor's source is an adult in good health. J is TRBJ2-2 and V is TRBV6-5; a possible D gene is TRBD2 (5 bases). CDR3 protein: CASSWQAVTGELFF. As DNA, the CDR3 is TGTGCCAGCAGTTGGCAAGCGGTCACCGGGGAGCTGTTTTTT.